Listed below are T cell receptor beta chains from one sample, sequenced in a study of T cell responses to AZD1222 COVID-19 vaccine. Clones were sequenced by immunoSEQ multiplex PCR, and TCRdb holds only the in-frame ones, with some missing. Of 100,000 or so clones detected, 85% to 90% appear once; the ten largest clones hold 16%. The sequences come from peripheral blood, collected on day 0 of AZD1222 vaccination. Receptors originate from an adult in good health. CDR3s include the opening cysteine and the closing phenylalanine or tryptophan. Each record gives: clone size, D gene, V gene, J gene, CDR3 DNA, CDR3 protein. The D gene is left open where the match is weak. Some rows mark clone size as missing; the rest say once, few, many or name a class of expanded clone.

abundance: -; d_gene: -; v_gene: TRBV6-5; j_gene: TRBJ1-2; CDR3nt: TGTGCCAGTCTGTGGGATGACAGAGCTAACTATGGCTACACCTTC; CDR3aa: CASLWDDRANYGYTF
abundance: once; d_gene: -; v_gene: TRBV10-1; j_gene: TRBJ1-6; CDR3nt: TGCGCCAGCAGTCCCACTGGAGCTGATTCACCCCTCCACTTT; CDR3aa: CASSPTGADSPLHF
abundance: -; d_gene: TRBD1; v_gene: TRBV6-5; j_gene: TRBJ1-2; CDR3nt: TGTGCCAGCAGCAAGGCAGGGGGTGGCTACACCTTC; CDR3aa: CASSKAGGGYTF
abundance: -; d_gene: TRBD2; v_gene: TRBV11-3; j_gene: TRBJ2-1; CDR3nt: TGTGCCAGCAGCTCTCGGACTAGCGGGGGGAGCGATGAGCAGTTCTTC; CDR3aa: CASSSRTSGGSDEQFF
abundance: once; d_gene: -; v_gene: TRBV28; j_gene: TRBJ1-1; CDR3nt: TGTGCCAGCAGTCTCCAAACGAACACTGAAGCTTTCTTT; CDR3aa: CASSLQTNTEAFF
abundance: -; d_gene: -; v_gene: TRBV5-1; j_gene: TRBJ2-1; CDR3nt: TGCGCCAGCAGAGCCGGGGGAGGCTCCTACAATGAGCAGTTCTTC; CDR3aa: CASRAGGGSYNEQFF
abundance: few; d_gene: TRBD1; v_gene: TRBV4-2; j_gene: TRBJ1-1; CDR3nt: TGTGCCAGCACCCGGGACAGGGACACTGAAGCTTTCTTT; CDR3aa: CASTRDRDTEAFF
abundance: -; d_gene: -; v_gene: TRBV19; j_gene: TRBJ1-3; CDR3nt: TGTGCCACCCAAACCGGGACGGTATACTCTGGAAACACCATATATTTT; CDR3aa: CATQTGTVYSGNTIYF
abundance: -; d_gene: -; v_gene: TRBV6-5; j_gene: TRBJ1-1; CDR3nt: TGTGCCAGCACGAGAACTGTATGGTCGAACACTGAAGCTTTCTTT; CDR3aa: CASTRTVWSNTEAFF
abundance: -; d_gene: TRBD1; v_gene: TRBV5-1; j_gene: TRBJ2-1; CDR3nt: TGCGCCAGCAGCATAGGACAGGGGTATTACAATGAGCAGTTCTTC; CDR3aa: CASSIGQGYYNEQFF
abundance: once; d_gene: TRBD2; v_gene: TRBV6-1; j_gene: TRBJ2-1; CDR3nt: TGTGCCAGCAGTGAAGAGGGTAGCGGGGGGTTTAGGGAGTTCTTC; CDR3aa: CASSEEGSGGFREFF
abundance: -; d_gene: TRBD1; v_gene: TRBV6-5; j_gene: TRBJ2-7; CDR3nt: TGTGCCAGCAAAAGACAGGGATCCTACGAGCAGTACTTC; CDR3aa: CASKRQGSYEQYF
abundance: -; d_gene: -; v_gene: TRBV28; j_gene: TRBJ2-7; CDR3nt: TGTGCCAGCAGTCCCCCGGAACCGGGTATGGTCGAGCAGTACTTC; CDR3aa: CASSPPEPGMVEQYF
abundance: once; d_gene: -; v_gene: TRBV6-5; j_gene: TRBJ2-1; CDR3nt: TGTGCCAGCGTAGGCACTACCTACAATGAGCAGTTCTTC; CDR3aa: CASVGTTYNEQFF
abundance: -; d_gene: -; v_gene: TRBV7-9; j_gene: TRBJ1-5; CDR3nt: TGTGCCAGCAGCTTAGCCGGGAATAGCAATCAGCCCCAGCATTTT; CDR3aa: CASSLAGNSNQPQHF
abundance: -; d_gene: -; v_gene: TRBV5-1; j_gene: TRBJ2-7; CDR3nt: TGCGCCAGTCATCCGGACAGCTCCTACGAGCAGTACTTC; CDR3aa: CASHPDSSYEQYF
abundance: once; d_gene: -; v_gene: TRBV9; j_gene: TRBJ2-1; CDR3nt: TGTGCCAGCAGCGCCCGGGGATATGAGCAGTTCTTC; CDR3aa: CASSARGYEQFF
abundance: -; d_gene: TRBD1; v_gene: TRBV10-2; j_gene: TRBJ2-7; CDR3nt: TGCGCCAGCACGGGGGACAGGGGAGGACACGAGCAGTACTTC; CDR3aa: CASTGDRGGHEQYF
abundance: -; d_gene: -; v_gene: TRBV5-4; j_gene: TRBJ2-3; CDR3nt: TGTGCCAGCAGCCACACCGATACGCAGTATTTT; CDR3aa: CASSHTDTQYF
abundance: -; d_gene: TRBD1; v_gene: TRBV28; j_gene: TRBJ1-5; CDR3nt: TGTGCCAGCACCCTGACAGGGGATAGCAATCAGCCCCAGCATTTT; CDR3aa: CASTLTGDSNQPQHF
abundance: -; d_gene: TRBD1; v_gene: TRBV5-1; j_gene: TRBJ2-4; CDR3nt: TGCGCCAGCAGCCTATACCCGTGGGACAGCAATCAACTAGCCAAAAACATTCAGTACTTC; CDR3aa: CASSLYPWDSNQLAKNIQYF
abundance: -; d_gene: TRBD2; v_gene: TRBV3-1/TRBV3-2; j_gene: TRBJ2-1; CDR3nt: TGTGCCAGCAGAGGGACTAGCGGGGGCATTGCTGAGCAGTTCTTC; CDR3aa: CASRGTSGGIAEQFF
abundance: -; d_gene: -; v_gene: TRBV5-1; j_gene: TRBJ2-3; CDR3nt: TGCGCCAGCAGACCTGGACACTCTAGCACAGATACGCAGTATTTT; CDR3aa: CASRPGHSSTDTQYF
abundance: -; d_gene: -; v_gene: TRBV19; j_gene: TRBJ1-2; CDR3nt: TGTGCCAGTAGTACGGACAGTTTTAACTATGGCTACACCTTC; CDR3aa: CASSTDSFNYGYTF
abundance: -; d_gene: TRBD2; v_gene: TRBV4-1; j_gene: TRBJ2-1; CDR3nt: TGCGCCAGCAGCCAGCAGGCTAGCGGGAGGCCAGACAATGAGCAGTTCTTC; CDR3aa: CASSQQASGRPDNEQFF
abundance: -; d_gene: -; v_gene: TRBV15; j_gene: TRBJ2-7; CDR3nt: TGTGCCACCAGCAGAGATAAAAGGGACCCCGGATGGCAGTACTTC; CDR3aa: CATSRDKRDPGWQYF
abundance: -; d_gene: TRBD1; v_gene: TRBV19; j_gene: TRBJ1-6; CDR3nt: TGTGCCAGTAGTGTGGGAAGGACAGGGTATAATTCACCCCTCCACTTT; CDR3aa: CASSVGRTGYNSPLHF
abundance: -; d_gene: -; v_gene: TRBV7-9; j_gene: TRBJ1-5; CDR3nt: TGTGCCAGCAGCTTAGCGTCTGTGGGGGGTCAGCCCCAGCATTTT; CDR3aa: CASSLASVGGQPQHF
abundance: -; d_gene: TRBD2; v_gene: TRBV5-5; j_gene: TRBJ2-1; CDR3nt: TGTGCCAGCAGCTCCTCGTTAGCGGGGGACTCCTACAATGAGCAGTTCTTC; CDR3aa: CASSSSLAGDSYNEQFF
abundance: once; d_gene: TRBD2; v_gene: TRBV18; j_gene: TRBJ2-1; CDR3nt: TGTGCCAGCTCACCACTCGGACTAGCGGGGGACAATGAGCAGTTCTTC; CDR3aa: CASSPLGLAGDNEQFF
abundance: -; d_gene: -; v_gene: TRBV25-1; j_gene: TRBJ1-3; CDR3nt: TGTGCCAGCAGTGCCATTGGAAACACCATATATTTT; CDR3aa: CASSAIGNTIYF
abundance: -; d_gene: -; v_gene: TRBV28; j_gene: TRBJ2-7; CDR3nt: TGTGCCAGCACCCCCCCCCGGGGAGAGCAGTACTTC; CDR3aa: CASTPPRGEQYF
abundance: -; d_gene: TRBD1; v_gene: TRBV6-5; j_gene: TRBJ1-2; CDR3nt: TGTGCCAGCAGTTATATACCGGGACAGGGACACTATGGCTACACCTTC; CDR3aa: CASSYIPGQGHYGYTF
abundance: once; d_gene: -; v_gene: TRBV5-1; j_gene: TRBJ2-1; CDR3nt: TGCGCCAGCAGCTTCGGCCAAGGGAACTACAATGAGCAGTTCTTC; CDR3aa: CASSFGQGNYNEQFF
abundance: -; d_gene: -; v_gene: TRBV19; j_gene: TRBJ1-2; CDR3nt: TGTGCCAGTAGCGGGCAGAACTATGGCTACACCTTC; CDR3aa: CASSGQNYGYTF
abundance: -; d_gene: TRBD1; v_gene: TRBV6-5; j_gene: TRBJ1-2; CDR3nt: TGTGCCAGCAGTCCGGACAGGGGGTTTGGCTACACCTTC; CDR3aa: CASSPDRGFGYTF
abundance: -; d_gene: -; v_gene: TRBV7-3; j_gene: TRBJ1-3; CDR3nt: TGTGCCAGCAGCTTAGGTCCGCCTGGAAACACCATATATTTT; CDR3aa: CASSLGPPGNTIYF
abundance: -; d_gene: -; v_gene: TRBV21-1; j_gene: TRBJ1-2; CDR3nt: TGTGCCAGCAGCAAAGAAGCTGGTAGGCAGGGTAACTATGGCTACACCTTC; CDR3aa: CASSKEAGRQGNYGYTF
abundance: -; d_gene: -; v_gene: TRBV19; j_gene: TRBJ1-1; CDR3nt: TGTGCCAGTATGAGTCCCCGTCTAGAGAACACTGAAGCTTTCTTT; CDR3aa: CASMSPRLENTEAFF
abundance: -; d_gene: -; v_gene: TRBV2; j_gene: TRBJ1-1; CDR3nt: TGTGCCAGCAGTGGGCAGACCGACTCCTTAATGAACACTGAAGCTTTCTTT; CDR3aa: CASSGQTDSLMNTEAFF
abundance: -; d_gene: TRBD1; v_gene: TRBV7-2; j_gene: TRBJ1-2; CDR3nt: TGTGCCAGCAGCTTAGTTGGGCAGGGGGGAAGTGGCTACACCTTC; CDR3aa: CASSLVGQGGSGYTF
abundance: -; d_gene: -; v_gene: TRBV10-3; j_gene: TRBJ1-1; CDR3nt: TGTGCCATCAAGCTACAGGGGAACACTGAAGCTTTCTTT; CDR3aa: CAIKLQGNTEAFF
abundance: -; d_gene: -; v_gene: TRBV27; j_gene: TRBJ1-4; CDR3nt: TGTGCCAGCAGGGCAGTGGAAGCAGGGGTTTGGGAAAAACTGTTTTTT; CDR3aa: CASRAVEAGVWEKLFF
abundance: -; d_gene: -; v_gene: TRBV5-1; j_gene: TRBJ2-3; CDR3nt: TGCGCCAGCAGCTTGGAAGCGACCTACCCCAGCACAGATACGCAGTATTTT; CDR3aa: CASSLEATYPSTDTQYF
abundance: -; d_gene: -; v_gene: TRBV5-1; j_gene: TRBJ1-1; CDR3nt: TGCGCCAGCAGCCTAAACCAGGCCAACGGGGGTGAAGCTTTCTTT; CDR3aa: CASSLNQANGGEAFF
abundance: -; d_gene: -; v_gene: TRBV11-2; j_gene: TRBJ2-1; CDR3nt: TGTGCCAGCAGCTTAGGTCGTGTTGTGGGGATCCAGTTCTTC; CDR3aa: CASSLGRVVGIQFF
abundance: -; d_gene: TRBD1; v_gene: TRBV19; j_gene: TRBJ2-5; CDR3nt: TGTGCCAGTAGTATAGATCTATTCCCCAGGGGGCACCAAGAGACCCAGTACTTC; CDR3aa: CASSIDLFPRGHQETQYF
abundance: few; d_gene: TRBD2; v_gene: TRBV19; j_gene: TRBJ2-3; CDR3nt: TGTGCCAGTAGTAGGACTAGCGGGATTGGCACAGATACGCAGTATTTT; CDR3aa: CASSRTSGIGTDTQYF
abundance: -; d_gene: TRBD2; v_gene: TRBV7-2; j_gene: TRBJ2-7; CDR3nt: TGTGCCAGCAGCTCACCGACTAGCGGAGGTCGATACGAGCAGTACTTC; CDR3aa: CASSSPTSGGRYEQYF